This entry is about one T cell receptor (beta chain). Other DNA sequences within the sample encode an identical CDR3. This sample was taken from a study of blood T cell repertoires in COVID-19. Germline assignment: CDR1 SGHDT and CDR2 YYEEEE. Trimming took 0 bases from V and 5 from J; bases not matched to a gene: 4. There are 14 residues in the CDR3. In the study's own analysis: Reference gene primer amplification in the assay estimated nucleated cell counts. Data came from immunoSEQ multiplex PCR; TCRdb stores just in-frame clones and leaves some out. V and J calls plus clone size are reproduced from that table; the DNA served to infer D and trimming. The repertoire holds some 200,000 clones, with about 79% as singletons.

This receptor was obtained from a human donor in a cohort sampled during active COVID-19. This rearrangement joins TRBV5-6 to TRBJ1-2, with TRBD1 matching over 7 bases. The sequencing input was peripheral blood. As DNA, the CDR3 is TGTGCCAGCAGCTTGGGACAGGGATCTTATGGCTACACCTTC. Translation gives CASSLGQGSYGYTF.